These 15 T cell receptor beta chains were sequenced from one sample in a study of regulatory T cells in long-lasting Graves disease. Time point denoted: persistent/refractory GD, antithyroid drugs over 5 years with positive TRAb. Researchers made the TCR library from RNA that was extracted from PBMCs. Construction of the TCR beta libraries employed iRepertoire HTBI primers in conjunction with Arm-PCR of CDR3 regions. TCRdb recomputed calls from the multiplex PCR reads with MiXCR, one row per CDR3 protein. The sample shows about 660,000 distinct CDR3 sequences, approximately 29% of them seen only once. The sample in question was peripheral blood mononuclear cells (PBMCs), obtained when the disease was refractory, from a patient treated with antithyroid drugs. All receptors come from a female donor with Graves disease.

V is TRBV5-1 and J is TRBJ2-7, with a possible D match to TRBD1 (5 bases). CDR1 and CDR2 from the germline V gene are SGHRS and YFSETQ. This CDR3 spans 13 amino acids. The ends were cut back, 6 bases at V and 3 bases at J, with 13 bases in the middle. This CDR3 reads CASNSGALYEQYF. CDR3 bases: TGCGCCAGCAACAGTGGGGCGCTCTACGAGCAGTACTTC.

This sequence joins TRBV15 and TRBJ1-1; maybe TRBD1 (6 bases). CDR1 LNHNV and CDR2 YYDKDF come from the germline V gene (reference sequence). Trimming stripped 7 bases from V and 1 base from J, with 16 bases between. The CDR3 extends over 15 amino acids. The CDR3: CATTRGAKQNTEAFF. CDR3 in DNA: TGTGCCACCACCCGGGGGGCTAAGCAGAACACTGAAGCTTTCTTT.

This clonotype was counted a few times. This chain uses TRBV20-1 with TRBJ2-7; 9 bases fit TRBD1. This CDR3 contains 16 residues. Germline loops: CDR1 DFQATT, CDR2 SNEGSKA (reference sequence). Germline trimming cut 0 bases from V and 2 bases from J; bases unmatched to any gene: 8. As DNA, the CDR3 is TGCAGTGCTAGAGATTTCACCGGGACAGGGACCTACGAGCAGTACTTC. Its translation is CSARDFTGTGTYEQYF.

This clonotype has more than one count but fewer than ten. The chain combines TRBV28 with TRBJ1-2; D possibly corresponds to TRBD1 (6 bases). This CDR3 has 14 residues. V dropped 3 bases and J dropped 2 bases, with 10 bases sitting between them. From germline, CDR1 is MDHEN and CDR2 SYDVKM. The CDR3 bases are TGTGCCAGCAGTTTGCACAGGGTCAACTATGGCTACACCTTC. Residues: CASSLHRVNYGYTF.

The V and J genes are TRBV5-4 and TRBJ1-1; TRBD1 might be the D (5 bases). The CDR3 spans 15 residues. Looked up from germline, CDR1 is SGHNT and CDR2 is YYREEE (reference sequence). Trimming pared 1 base from V and 1 base from J, leaving 11 bases between. The CDR3 is CASSLWRQKNTEAFF. DNA for the CDR3: TGTGCCAGCAGCTTGTGGCGACAGAAGAACACTGAAGCTTTCTTT.

The chain is built from TRBV10-3 and TRBJ2-7, with D unresolved. The CDR3 is made up of 13 amino acids. The germline V gene encodes CDR1 ENHRY and CDR2 SYGVKD. V was shortened by 2 bases and J by 0 bases, with 5 bases between the two germline ends. The CDR3 reads CAISELDSYEQYF. The CDR3 DNA is TGTGCCATCAGTGAGCTGGACTCCTACGAGCAGTACTTC.

This rearrangement joins TRBV12-5 to TRBJ2-5, with D maybe TRBD2 (6 bases). This CDR3 spans 13 amino acids. V was trimmed by 4 bases and J by 2 bases, leaving 8 bases between them. The germline V gene has CDR1 LGHNT and CDR2 FRNRAP. CDR3 amino acids: CASGSSEQETQYF. The CDR3, as DNA: TGTGCTAGTGGTTCTAGCGAACAAGAGACCCAGTACTTC.

This clonotype was recorded only once. This chain joins TRBV6-5 and TRBJ1-5; D gene uncertain. The CDR3 runs to 16 residues. Trimming pared 0 bases from V and 5 bases from J, leaving 14 bases between. The germline gives CDR1 MNHEY, CDR2 SVGAGI. The CDR3 spells CASSYSPVNGDQPQHF. The CDR3 DNA is TGTGCCAGCAGTTACTCTCCCGTGAACGGGGATCAGCCCCAGCATTTT.

In this sample, this clonotype turned up a few times. The chain links TRBV6-1 to TRBJ2-7; a weak D match, TRBD1 (6 bases). From germline, CDR1 is MNHNS and CDR2 SASEGT. This CDR3 is 15 amino acids long. Trimming pared 2 bases from V and 5 bases from J, leaving 16 bases between. The CDR3 reads CASSEKPGEFHEQYF. The CDR3 region has the DNA TGTGCCAGCAGTGAAAAGCCAGGGGAGTTCCACGAGCAGTACTTC.

This clonotype came up once. The genes are TRBV5-1 and TRBJ2-7, with 14 positions matching TRBD2. CDR1 and CDR2 (germline): SGHRS, YFSETQ. V dropped 3 bases and J dropped 6; count of bases not matched to a gene: 8. The CDR3 is made up of 16 amino acids. CDR3 residues: CASSSGTSGSGCEQYF. In DNA, the CDR3 is TGCGCCAGCAGCTCTGGGACTAGCGGGAGTGGCTGCGAGCAGTACTTC.

In its sample, this clonotype was seen many times. The chain has TRBV28 and TRBJ1-2; D is perhaps TRBD1 (5 bases). The germline gives CDR1 MDHEN, CDR2 SYDVKM. This CDR3 comprises 11 residues. The ends were cut back, 4 bases at V and 8 bases at J, with 8 bases in the middle. The DNA for the CDR3 is TGTGCCAGCAGTTACAGGAGGGGCTACACCTTC. This encodes CASSYRRGYTF.

The chain has TRBV14 and TRBJ2-5, with D possibly matching TRBD2 (6 bases). The ends were cut back, 0 bases at V and 4 bases at J, with 12 bases in the middle. CDR3 size: 15 residues. CDR1 is SGHDN and CDR2 is FVKESK in the germline V gene. This CDR3 reads CASSQDGRGAETQYF. CDR3 nucleotide sequence: TGTGCCAGCAGCCAAGATGGGCGGGGCGCAGAGACCCAGTACTTC.

This clonotype has a count of ten or more. The chain carries TRBV20-1 and TRBJ2-5, with D tentatively TRBD2 (6 bases). This CDR3 has 14 residues. Germline values: CDR1 DFQATT, CDR2 SNEGSKA (reference sequence). V lost 3 bases and J lost 1, with 12 bases in between. The CDR3 spells CSASGGRLQETQYF. The CDR3 nucleotides are TGCAGTGCTAGCGGGGGTCGACTCCAAGAGACCCAGTACTTC.

This sequence joins TRBV11-2 and TRBJ2-2, with 7 bases identical to TRBD1. Germline loops: CDR1 SGHAT, CDR2 FQNNGV. The trim removed 4 bases at V and 0 bases at J, leaving 8 bases unmatched. The CDR3 is 17 amino acids. The CDR3: CASSSLSQGANTGELFF. The DNA for the CDR3 is TGTGCCAGCAGCTCCCTTTCCCAGGGGGCGAACACCGGGGAGCTGTTTTTT.

The gene calls are TRBV19 and TRBJ2-7, with 10 bases that match TRBD1. CDR1 and CDR2 (germline): LNHDA, SQIVND (reference sequence). Trimming removed 3 bases from V and 3 bases from J; junction bases left unmatched: 2. There are 14 residues in the CDR3. CDR3 region: CASSIRTGGYEQYF. CDR3 DNA sequence: TGTGCCAGTAGTATCCGGACAGGGGGCTACGAGCAGTACTTC.